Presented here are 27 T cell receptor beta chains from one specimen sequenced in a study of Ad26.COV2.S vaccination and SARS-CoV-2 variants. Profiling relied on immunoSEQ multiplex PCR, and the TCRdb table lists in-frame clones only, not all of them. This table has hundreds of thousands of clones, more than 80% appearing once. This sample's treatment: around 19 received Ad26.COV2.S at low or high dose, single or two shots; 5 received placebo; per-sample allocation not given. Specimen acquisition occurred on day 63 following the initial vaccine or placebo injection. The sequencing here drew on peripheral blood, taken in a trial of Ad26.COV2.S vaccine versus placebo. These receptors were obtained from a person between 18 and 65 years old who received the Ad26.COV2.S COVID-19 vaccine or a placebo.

CDR3 sequence reads: CASSLGEANEKLFF. The CDR3 coding sequence is TGTGCCAGCAGCTTAGGGGAGGCTAATGAAAAACTGTTTTTT. The V gene is TRBV7-2, the J gene TRBJ1-4; D not certain. V lost 1 base and J 3 bases, leaving 6 bases between the germline ends. This CDR3 has 14 residues. From germline, CDR1 is SGHTA and CDR2 FQGNSA.

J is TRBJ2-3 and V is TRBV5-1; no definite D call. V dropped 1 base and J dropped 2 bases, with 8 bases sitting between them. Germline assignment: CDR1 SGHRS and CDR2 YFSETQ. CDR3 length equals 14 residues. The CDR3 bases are TGCGCCAGCAGCTTGACCCTAACCACAGATACGCAGTATTTT. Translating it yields CASSLTLTTDTQYF.

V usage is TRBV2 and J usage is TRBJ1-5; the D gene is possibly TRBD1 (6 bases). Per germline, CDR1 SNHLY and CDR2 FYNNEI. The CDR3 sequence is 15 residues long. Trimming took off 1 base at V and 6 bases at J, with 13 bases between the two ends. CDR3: CASSEEGQGSQPQHF. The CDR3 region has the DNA TGTGCCAGCAGTGAAGAGGGGCAGGGGAGTCAGCCCCAGCATTTT.

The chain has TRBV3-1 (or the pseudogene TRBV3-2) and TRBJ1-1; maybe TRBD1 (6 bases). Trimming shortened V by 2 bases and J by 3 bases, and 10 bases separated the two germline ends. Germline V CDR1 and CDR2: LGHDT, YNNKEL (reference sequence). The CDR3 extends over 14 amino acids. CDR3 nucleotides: TGTGCCAGCAGCCAACTGAACAGGGACACTGAAGCTTTCTTT. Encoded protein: CASSQLNRDTEAFF.

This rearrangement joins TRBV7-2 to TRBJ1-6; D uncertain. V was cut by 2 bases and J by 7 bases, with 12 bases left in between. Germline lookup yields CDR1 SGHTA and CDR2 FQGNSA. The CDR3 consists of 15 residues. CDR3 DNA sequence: TGTGCCAGCAGCTTAACCCGGGATCTCAATTCACCCCTCCACTTT. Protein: CASSLTRDLNSPLHF.

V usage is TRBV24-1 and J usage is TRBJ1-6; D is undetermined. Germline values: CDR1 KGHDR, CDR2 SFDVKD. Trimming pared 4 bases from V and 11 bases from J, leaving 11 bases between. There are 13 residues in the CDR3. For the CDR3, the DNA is TGTGCCACCAGTGAAGGGAATCTGCCACCCCTCCACTTT. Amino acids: CATSEGNLPPLHF.

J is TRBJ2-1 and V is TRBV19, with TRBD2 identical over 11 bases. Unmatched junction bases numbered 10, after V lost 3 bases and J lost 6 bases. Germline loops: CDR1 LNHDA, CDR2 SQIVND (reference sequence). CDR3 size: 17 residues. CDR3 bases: TGTGCCAGTAGTATCGGTAGCGGGGGGGCCATCGGCAATGAGCAGTTCTTC. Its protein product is CASSIGSGGAIGNEQFF.

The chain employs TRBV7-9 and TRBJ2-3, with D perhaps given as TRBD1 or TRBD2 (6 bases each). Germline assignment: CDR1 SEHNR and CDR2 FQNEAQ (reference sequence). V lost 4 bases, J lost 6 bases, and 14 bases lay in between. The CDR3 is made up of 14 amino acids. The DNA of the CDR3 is TGTGCCAGCAGCTACGGGAGTAGGGGGGATACGCAGTATTTT. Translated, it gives CASSYGSRGDTQYF.

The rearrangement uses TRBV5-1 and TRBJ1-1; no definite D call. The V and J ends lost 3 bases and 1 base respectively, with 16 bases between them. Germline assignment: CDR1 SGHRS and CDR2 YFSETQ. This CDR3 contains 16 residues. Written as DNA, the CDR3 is TGCGCCAGCAGCTCATACCGGGCCTCTCCGAACACTGAAGCTTTCTTT. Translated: CASSSYRASPNTEAFF.

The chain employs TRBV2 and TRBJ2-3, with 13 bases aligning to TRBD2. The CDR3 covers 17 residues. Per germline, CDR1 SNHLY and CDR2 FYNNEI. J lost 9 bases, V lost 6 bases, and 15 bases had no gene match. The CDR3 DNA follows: TGTGCCAGCAGCCTCGGCCCCGGACTAGCGGGAGTCCGAACGCAGTATTTT. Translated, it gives CASSLGPGLAGVRTQYF. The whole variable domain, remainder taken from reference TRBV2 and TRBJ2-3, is EPEVTQTPSHQVTQMGQEVILRCVPISNHLYFYWYRQILGQKVEFLVSFYNNEISEKSEIFDDQFSVERPDGSNFTLKIRSTKLEDSAMYFCASSLGPGLAGVRTQYFGPGTRLTVL.

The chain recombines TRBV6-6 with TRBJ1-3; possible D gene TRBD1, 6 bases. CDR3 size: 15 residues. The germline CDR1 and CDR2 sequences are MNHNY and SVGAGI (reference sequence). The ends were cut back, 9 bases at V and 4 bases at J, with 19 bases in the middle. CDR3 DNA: TGTGCCAGTACCTTGGCGGGGGCGCTCGGAAACACCATATATTTT. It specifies CASTLAGALGNTIYF.

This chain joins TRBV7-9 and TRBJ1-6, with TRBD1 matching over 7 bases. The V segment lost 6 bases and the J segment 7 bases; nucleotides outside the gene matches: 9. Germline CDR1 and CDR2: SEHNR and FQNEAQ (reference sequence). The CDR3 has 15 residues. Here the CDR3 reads CASSSPGQTNSPLHF. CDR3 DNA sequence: TGTGCCAGCAGTTCCCCGGGACAGACCAATTCACCCCTCCACTTT.

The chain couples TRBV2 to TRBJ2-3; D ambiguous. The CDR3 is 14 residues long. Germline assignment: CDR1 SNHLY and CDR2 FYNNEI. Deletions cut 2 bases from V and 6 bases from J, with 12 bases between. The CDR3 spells CASSEYGRVDTQYF. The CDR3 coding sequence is TGTGCCAGCAGTGAATATGGTAGAGTTGATACGCAGTATTTT. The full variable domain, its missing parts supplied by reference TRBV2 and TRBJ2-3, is EPEVTQTPSHQVTQMGQEVILRCVPISNHLYFYWYRQILGQKVEFLVSFYNNEISEKSEIFDDQFSVERPDGSNFTLKIRSTKLEDSAMYFCASSEYGRVDTQYFGPGTRLTVL.

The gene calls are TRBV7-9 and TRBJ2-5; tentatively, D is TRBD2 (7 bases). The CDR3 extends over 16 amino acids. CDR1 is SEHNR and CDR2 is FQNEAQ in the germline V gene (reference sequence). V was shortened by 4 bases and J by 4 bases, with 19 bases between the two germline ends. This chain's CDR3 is CASSSRRGGAVETQYF. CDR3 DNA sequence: TGTGCCAGCAGCTCCCGGAGGGGGGGCGCAGTAGAGACCCAGTACTTC. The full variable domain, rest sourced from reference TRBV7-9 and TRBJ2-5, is DTGVSQNPRHKITKRGQNVTFRCDPISEHNRLYWYRQTLGQGPEFLTYFQNEAQLEKSRLLSDRFSAERPKGSFSTLEIQRTEQGDSAMYLCASSSRRGGAVETQYFGPGTRLLVL.

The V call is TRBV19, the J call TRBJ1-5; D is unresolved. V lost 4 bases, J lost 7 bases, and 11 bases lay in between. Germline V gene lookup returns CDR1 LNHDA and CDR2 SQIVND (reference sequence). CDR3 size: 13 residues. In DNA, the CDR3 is TGTGCCAGTAGTAGGAACCCGACCCAGCCCCAGCATTTT. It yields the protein CASSRNPTQPQHF.

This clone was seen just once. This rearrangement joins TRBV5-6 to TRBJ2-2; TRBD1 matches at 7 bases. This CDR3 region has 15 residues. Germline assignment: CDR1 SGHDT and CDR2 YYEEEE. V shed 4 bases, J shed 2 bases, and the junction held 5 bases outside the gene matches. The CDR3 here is CASSADRKNTGELFF. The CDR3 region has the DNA TGTGCCAGCAGCGCGGACAGGAAAAACACCGGGGAGCTGTTTTTT.

CDR3 amino acids: CANGNFDNEQFF. The CDR3 coding sequence is TGTGCCAATGGAAACTTCGACAATGAGCAGTTCTTC. The chain links TRBV7-9 to TRBJ2-1; unclear D gene. CDR1 is SEHNR and CDR2 is FQNEAQ in the germline V gene (reference sequence). Deletions cut 10 bases from V and 5 bases from J, with 12 bases between. The CDR3 is 12 residues long.

CDR3 in DNA: TGTGCTAGTGGGGAGACAGGTTCAAATTCACCCCTCCACTTT. Encoded protein: CASGETGSNSPLHF. The V call is TRBV12-5, the J call TRBJ1-6; possibly TRBD1 for D (6 bases). Trimming pared 6 bases from V and 7 bases from J, leaving 13 bases between. The CDR3 is 14 amino acids. Germline lookup yields CDR1 LGHNT and CDR2 FRNRAP.

CDR3 in amino acids: CASSLRTSTGELFF. DNA for the CDR3: TGTGCCAGCAGCCTTCGGACTAGCACCGGGGAGCTGTTTTTT. This chain links TRBV5-8 with TRBJ2-2, with 7 bases aligning to TRBD2. The junction had 4 bases not matched to a gene; V was cut back by 4 bases and J by 4 bases. Germline V gives CDR1 SGHTS, CDR2 YDEGEE. The CDR3 runs to 14 residues.

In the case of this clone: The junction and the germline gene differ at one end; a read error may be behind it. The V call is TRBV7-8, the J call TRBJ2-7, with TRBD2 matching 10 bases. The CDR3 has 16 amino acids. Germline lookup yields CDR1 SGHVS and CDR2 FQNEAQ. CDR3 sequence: CASSLGGLAGVLRMHF. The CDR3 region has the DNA TGTGCCAGCAGCTTAGGGGGGCTAGCGGGAGTTTTAAGGATGCACTTC.

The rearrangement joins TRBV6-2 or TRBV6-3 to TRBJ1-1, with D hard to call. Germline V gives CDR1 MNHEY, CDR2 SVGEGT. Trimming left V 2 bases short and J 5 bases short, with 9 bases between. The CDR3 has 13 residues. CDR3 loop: CASSYRPRTEAFF. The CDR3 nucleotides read TGTGCCAGCAGTTACAGGCCAAGGACTGAAGCTTTCTTT.

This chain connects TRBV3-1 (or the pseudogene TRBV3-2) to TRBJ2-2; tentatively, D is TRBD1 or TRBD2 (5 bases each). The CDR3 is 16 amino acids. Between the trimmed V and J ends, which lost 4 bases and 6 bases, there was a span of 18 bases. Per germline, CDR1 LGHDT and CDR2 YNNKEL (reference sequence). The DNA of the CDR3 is TGTGCCAGCAGCCGGGGGTCGACCACGTACTCCGGGGAGCTGTTTTTT. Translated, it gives CASSRGSTTYSGELFF.

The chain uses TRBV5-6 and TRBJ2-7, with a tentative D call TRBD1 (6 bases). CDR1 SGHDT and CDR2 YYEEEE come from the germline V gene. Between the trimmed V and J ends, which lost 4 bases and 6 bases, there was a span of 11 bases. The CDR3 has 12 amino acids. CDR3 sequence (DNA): TGTGCCAGCAGCCTACGGACAGCCGAGCAGTACTTC. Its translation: CASSLRTAEQYF. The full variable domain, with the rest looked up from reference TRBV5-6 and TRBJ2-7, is DAGVTQSPTHLIKTRGQQVTLRCSPKSGHDTVSWYQQALGQGPQFIFQYYEEEERQRGNFPDRFSGHQFPNYSSELNVNALLLGDSALYLCASSLRTAEQYFGPGTRLTVT.

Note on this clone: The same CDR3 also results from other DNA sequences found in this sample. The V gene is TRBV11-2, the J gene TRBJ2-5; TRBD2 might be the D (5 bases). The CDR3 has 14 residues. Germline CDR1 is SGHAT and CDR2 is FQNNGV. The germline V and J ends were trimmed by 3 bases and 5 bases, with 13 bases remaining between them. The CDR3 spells CASSLGSGRETQYF. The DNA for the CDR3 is TGTGCCAGCAGCTTGGGTTCGGGAAGGGAGACCCAGTACTTC.

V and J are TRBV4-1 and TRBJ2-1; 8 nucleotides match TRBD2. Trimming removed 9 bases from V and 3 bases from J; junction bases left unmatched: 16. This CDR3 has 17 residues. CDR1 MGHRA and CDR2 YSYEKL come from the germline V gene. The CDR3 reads CASSAGALNRGYNEQFF. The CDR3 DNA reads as TGCGCCAGTTCAGCGGGGGCCCTTAATCGAGGCTACAATGAGCAGTTCTTC.

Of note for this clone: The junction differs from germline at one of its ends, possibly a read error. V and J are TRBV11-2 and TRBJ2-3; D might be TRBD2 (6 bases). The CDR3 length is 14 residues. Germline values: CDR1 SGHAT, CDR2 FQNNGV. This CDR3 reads CASGLRGGADTQYF. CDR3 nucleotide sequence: TGTGCCAGCGGCTTACGGGGCGGGGCAGATACGCAGTATTTT.

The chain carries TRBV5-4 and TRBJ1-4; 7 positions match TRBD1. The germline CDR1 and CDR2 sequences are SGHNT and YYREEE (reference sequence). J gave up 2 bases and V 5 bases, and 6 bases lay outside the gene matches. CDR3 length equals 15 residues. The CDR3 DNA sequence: TGTGCCAGCAGGCCTGACAGGGCCACTAATGAAAAACTGTTTTTT. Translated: CASRPDRATNEKLFF. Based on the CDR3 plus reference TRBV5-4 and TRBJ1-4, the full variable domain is ETGVTQSPTHLIKTRGQQVTLRCSSQSGHNTVSWYQQALGQGPQFIFQYYREEENGRGNFPPRFSGLQFPNYSSELNVNALELDDSALYLCASRPDRATNEKLFFGSGTQLSVL.